This T cell receptor (beta chain) was documented in a study of blood T cell repertoires in COVID-19. Across the study: PBMCs, B-cell-depleted T cells, or T cells were the source of the cDNA or gDNA that made up the material.

The table came from immunoSEQ multiplex PCR; TCRdb's copy has only in-frame clones and leaves some out. The sample contains 140,000 to 150,000 clones, 65% to 85% of which appear only once. J was trimmed by 3 bases and V by 6 bases; bases with no gene match: 17. CDR1 is MDHEN, CDR2 SYDVKM, per germline. The CDR3 runs to 20 residues. This chain joins TRBV28 and TRBJ2-7; the match to TRBD2 covers 16 bases. This TCR was recovered from a man aged 60-69 years with active or convalescent COVID-19. Sequenced: peripheral blood. The CDR3 loop reads CASSPPGGLAGGDRRYEQYF. The CDR3 DNA is TGTGCCAGCAGCCCTCCGGGGGGACTAGCGGGAGGGGACCGGCGCTACGAGCAGTACTTC.